Given below is one T cell receptor (beta chain) in context. The antigen remains unidentified. There are 13 residues in the CDR3. CDR1 and CDR2 from the germline V gene are MNHEY and SMNVEV (reference sequence). The sample comes from a study of cytomegalovirus exposure and HLA in healthy donors. Study-level results: Later on, analysis showed that most CMV-associated TCR beta chains appeared to be HLA-restricted.

This PCR relied on a set of 60 Vbeta primers and 13 Jbeta primers. Original methodology: In a later analysis, some 10 million of some 80 million unique beta chains occurred in at least two donors. Profiled with immunoSEQ multiplex PCR; TCRdb holds only in-frame clones, not every one. V, J and clone size are those of that table, while D and trimming were read from the DNA. The sample lists 170,000 or so clones, 60% to 80% occurring once. This clonotype was obtained from a woman aged 45-60 years in good health and CMV-seropositive. This chain links TRBV27 with TRBJ2-5; D is unresolved. The J call may be mistaken, given a closer DNA end match to TRBJ2-7. The specimen was PBMCs. The CDR3 coding sequence is TGTGCCAGCAGTTTATCTCCCCCCTACGAGCAGTACTTC. Encoded protein: CASSLSPPYEQYF.